These 7 T cell receptor beta chains originate from one sample sequenced in a study of T cell responses to AZD1222 COVID-19 vaccine. Method: immunoSEQ multiplex PCR; TCRdb's copy keeps in-frame clones and lacks some. Of around 81,000 clones listed, 70% to 85% are singletons. The sample was peripheral blood, taken on day 0 of AZD1222 vaccination. The receptor source for this set is an adult in good health.

The chain recombines TRBV6-5 with TRBJ1-1; TRBD1 matches 8 bases. CDR1 and CDR2 (germline): MNHEY, SVGAGI. V shed 7 bases, J shed 5 bases, and the junction held 12 bases outside the gene matches. The CDR3 contains 15 residues. The DNA for the CDR3 is TGTGCCAGCACCTGGGACAGGAGCCTTTTGACTGAAGCTTTCTTT. Translating it yields CASTWDRSLLTEAFF.

This chain's CDR3 is CASSQALYPTGNYGYTF. The DNA for the CDR3 is TGCGCCAGCAGCCAAGCTTTATACCCGACTGGGAACTATGGCTACACCTTC. V is TRBV4-3 and J is TRBJ1-2, with no clear D. Germline CDR1 and CDR2: LGHNA and YSLEER. The ends were cut back, 1 base at V and 2 bases at J, with 17 bases in the middle. The CDR3 covers 17 residues.

This sequence joins TRBV6-5 and TRBJ1-2; D possibly corresponds to TRBD1 (6 bases). Germline V gene lookup returns CDR1 MNHEY and CDR2 SVGAGI. The V gene lost 6 bases and the J gene lost 6 bases, with 14 bases spanning the gap. The CDR3 runs to 13 residues. The CDR3 DNA follows: TGTGCCAGCAGCCGCTCAGGGGAGGATGGCTACACCTTC. It is translated as CASSRSGEDGYTF.

J is TRBJ2-1 and V is TRBV5-4, with 7 positions matching TRBD2. In germline, CDR1 is SGHNT, CDR2 YYREEE (reference sequence). CDR3 size: 15 residues. V trimming: 6 bases; J trimming: 0 bases; junction bases outside the gene matches: 6. The DNA for the CDR3 is TGTGCCAGCACCCTCGGGGGGAGCTCCTACAATGAGCAGTTCTTC. Amino acids: CASTLGGSSYNEQFF.

This chain connects TRBV6-5 to TRBJ2-7, with D perhaps TRBD2 (5 bases). CDR1 and CDR2 from the germline V gene are MNHEY and SVGAGI. The CDR3 is 15 amino acids. The V end was cut by 0 bases, the J end by 7 bases, with 16 bases between. The CDR3 nucleotides are TGTGCCAGCAGTTACTCGAAGGACTGGAGTGGGGAGCAGTACTTC. Its protein is CASSYSKDWSGEQYF.

The V gene is TRBV7-6, the J gene TRBJ2-3; perhaps D is TRBD1 or TRBD2 (5 bases each). Trimming took 3 bases from V and 2 from J, leaving 9 bases between them. Germline CDR1 reads SGHVS; CDR2 reads FNYEAQ. The CDR3 extends over 14 amino acids. CDR3 loop: CASSFEGPTDTQYF. CDR3 DNA: TGTGCCAGCAGCTTCGAGGGACCCACAGATACGCAGTATTTT. Combining the CDR3 with reference TRBV7-6 and TRBJ2-3 gives the whole variable domain GAGVSQSPRYKVTKRGQDVALRCDPISGHVSLYWYRQALGQGPEFLTYFNYEAQQDKSGLPNDRFSAERPEGSISTLTIQRTEQRDSAMYRCASSFEGPTDTQYFGPGTRLTVL.

The V call is TRBV3-1 (or the pseudogene TRBV3-2), the J call TRBJ1-2; the match to TRBD1 covers 10 bases. This CDR3 has 15 residues. CDR1 LGHDT and CDR2 YNNKEL come from the germline V gene (reference sequence). The J segment lost 5 bases and the V segment lost 6 bases, leaving 9 bases of the junction unmatched. CDR3 protein: CASRQTGGAVYGYTF. The DNA of the CDR3 is TGTGCCAGCAGACAGACAGGGGGCGCGGTGTATGGCTACACCTTC.